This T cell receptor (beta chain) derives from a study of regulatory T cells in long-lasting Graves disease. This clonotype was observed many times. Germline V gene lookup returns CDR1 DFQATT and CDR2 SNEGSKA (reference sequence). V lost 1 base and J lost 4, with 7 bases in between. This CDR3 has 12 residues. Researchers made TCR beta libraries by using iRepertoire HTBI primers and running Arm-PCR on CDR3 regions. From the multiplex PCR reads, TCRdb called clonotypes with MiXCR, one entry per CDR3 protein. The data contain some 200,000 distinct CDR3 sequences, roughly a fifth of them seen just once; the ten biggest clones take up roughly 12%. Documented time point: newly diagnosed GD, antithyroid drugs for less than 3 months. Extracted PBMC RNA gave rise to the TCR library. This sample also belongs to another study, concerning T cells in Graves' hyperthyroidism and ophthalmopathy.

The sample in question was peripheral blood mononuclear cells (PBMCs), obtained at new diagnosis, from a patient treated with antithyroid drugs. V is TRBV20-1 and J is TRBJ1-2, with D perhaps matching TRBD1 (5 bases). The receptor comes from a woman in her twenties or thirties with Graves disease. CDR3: CSARAGTYGYTF. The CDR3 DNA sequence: TGCAGTGCTAGAGCAGGGACCTATGGCTACACCTTC.